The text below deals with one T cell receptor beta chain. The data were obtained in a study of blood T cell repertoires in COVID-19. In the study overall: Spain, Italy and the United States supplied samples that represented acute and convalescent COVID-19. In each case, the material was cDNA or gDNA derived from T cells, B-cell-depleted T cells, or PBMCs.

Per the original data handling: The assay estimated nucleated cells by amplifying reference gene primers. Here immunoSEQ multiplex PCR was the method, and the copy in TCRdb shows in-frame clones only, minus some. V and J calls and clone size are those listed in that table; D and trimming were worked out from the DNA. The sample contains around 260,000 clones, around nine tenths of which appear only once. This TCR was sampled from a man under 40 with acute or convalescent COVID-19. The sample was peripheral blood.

CDR3: CASSQRRLGDEQYF. In DNA form, the CDR3 reads TGTGCCAGCAGCCAAAGACGACTAGGAGACGAGCAGTACTTC. The chain employs TRBV3-1 (or the pseudogene TRBV3-2) and TRBJ2-7; a possible D gene is TRBD2 (6 bases). Germline CDR1 and CDR2: LGHDT and YNNKEL (reference sequence). Trimming removed 2 bases at V and 5 bases at J, with 13 bases between. The CDR3 sequence is 14 residues long.